These 29 T cell receptor beta chains were all obtained from the same sample, sequenced in a study of T cell responses to AZD1222 COVID-19 vaccine (dated by TCRdb to about 2021). Receptor amplification or capture employed the immunoSEQ multiplex PCR assay. TCRdb carries this immuneACCESS record with in-frame sequences only. Its versions omit some clonotypes, under half of them owing to an unresolved V gene in the studies checked, with the rest unexplained. The sample table shows 150,000 to 200,000 clones, and 85% to 95% are seen once. In total, the top ten clones hold roughly 9.2% of the sample. The sample's time point, from its label and the paper: baseline before first vaccination. The sample consisted of peripheral blood, taken on day 0 of AZD1222 vaccination. The receptor source for this set is an adult in good health.

This chain's CDR3 is CASSEPGLDTQYF. The CDR3 DNA sequence: TGTGCCAGCAGCGAACCGGGTCTCGATACGCAGTATTTT. This chain connects TRBV5-4 to TRBJ2-3; D gene unclear. This CDR3 comprises 13 residues. CDR1 SGHNT and CDR2 YYREEE come from the germline V gene (reference sequence). Trimming left V 4 bases short and J 6 bases short, with 12 bases between.

V gene TRBV18 combines with J gene TRBJ1-5, with 7 bases matching TRBD1. This CDR3 comprises 14 residues. From germline, CDR1 is KGHSH and CDR2 LQKENI. The V and J ends lost 6 bases and 0 bases, in that order; junction bases with no gene match: 2. The CDR3: CASSDRDSNQPQHF. In DNA, the CDR3 is TGTGCCAGCTCCGACAGGGATAGCAATCAGCCCCAGCATTTT.

V usage is TRBV27 and J usage is TRBJ1-1, with a possible D match to TRBD1 (5 bases). The ends were cut back, 0 bases at V and 5 bases at J, with 10 bases in the middle. The CDR3 has 14 residues. Germline assignment: CDR1 MNHEY and CDR2 SMNVEV (reference sequence). The CDR3 region is CASSLSKGWTEAFF. Written as DNA, the CDR3 is TGTGCCAGCAGTTTATCGAAGGGGTGGACTGAAGCTTTCTTT.

This sequence joins TRBV5-4 and TRBJ1-6; TRBD1 might be the D (5 bases). The V end was cut by 4 bases, the J end by 10 bases, with 12 bases between. Germline V gene lookup returns CDR1 SGHNT and CDR2 YYREEE (reference sequence). The CDR3 has 13 amino acids. CDR3 nucleotide sequence: TGTGCCAGCAGCCCTGTGGGGGACTCACCCCTCCACTTT. It codes for CASSPVGDSPLHF.

V is TRBV6-5 and J is TRBJ1-1, with D unresolved. Trimming removed 7 bases from V and 0 bases from J, with 6 bases in between. The CDR3 extends over 12 amino acids. Germline V CDR1 and CDR2: MNHEY, SVGAGI. The CDR3 protein is CASIKVNTEAFF. CDR3 in DNA: TGTGCCAGCATTAAAGTGAACACTGAAGCTTTCTTT.

The rearrangement joins TRBV6-5 to TRBJ1-4, with D possibly matching TRBD1 (6 bases). The CDR3 is 14 residues long. Germline CDR1 and CDR2: MNHEY and SVGAGI. Trimming took 6 bases from V and 6 from J, leaving 14 bases between them. The CDR3 DNA follows: TGTGCCAGCAGCAACGGGCAGGGGTATGAAAAACTGTTTTTT. It specifies CASSNGQGYEKLFF.

The genes are TRBV19 and TRBJ1-3; 7 bases line up with TRBD1. Germline V CDR1 and CDR2: LNHDA, SQIVND (reference sequence). The CDR3 spans 15 residues. J lost 0 bases, V lost 4 bases, and 3 bases had no gene match. DNA for the CDR3: TGTGCCAGTAGTACGACAGGGATCTCTGGAAACACCATATATTTT. It translates to CASSTTGISGNTIYF.

Only one count was recorded for this clone. The chain is built from TRBV7-2 and TRBJ2-3, with a weak D call TRBD2 (6 bases). Per germline, CDR1 SGHTA and CDR2 FQGNSA. The V end was cut by 5 bases, the J end by 5 bases, with 17 bases between. The CDR3 has 15 amino acids. CDR3 residues: CASSPPLGRGDTQYF. The CDR3 DNA is TGTGCCAGCAGCCCCCCGTTAGGGCGGGGAGATACGCAGTATTTT.

The rearrangement uses TRBV2 and TRBJ2-2; tentatively, D is TRBD1 (5 bases). This CDR3 is 15 amino acids long. Looked up from germline, CDR1 is SNHLY and CDR2 is FYNNEI. The ends were cut back, 4 bases at V and 1 base at J, with 10 bases in the middle. For the CDR3, the DNA is TGTGCCAGCAGTGTTTATGGACAGAACACCGGGGAGCTGTTTTTT. This gives the protein CASSVYGQNTGELFF.

The sample holds a few counts of this clone. V and J are TRBV5-3 and TRBJ2-5; tentatively, D is TRBD1 (5 bases). TRBV5-3 is marked as an open reading frame, function uncertain. The CDR3 is 13 residues long. V shed 0 bases and J shed 2 bases, with 5 bases lying between them. The CDR3 reads CARSLDRQETQYF. Here the CDR3 DNA reads TGTGCCAGAAGCTTGGACAGGCAAGAGACCCAGTACTTC.

This clone was observed once. This chain connects TRBV10-3 to TRBJ2-3; D is ambiguous. This CDR3 contains 12 residues. Germline V lookup: CDR1 ENHRY, CDR2 SYGVKD. The germline V and J ends were trimmed by 0 bases and 6 bases, with 4 bases remaining between them. CDR3 sequence (DNA): TGTGCCATCAGTGAGTCTAGGGATACGCAGTATTTT. This codes for CAISESRDTQYF.

The chain links TRBV11-3 to TRBJ2-1; 15 bases are shared with TRBD2. CDR1 is SGHNT, CDR2 YENEEA, per germline. This CDR3 contains 15 residues. J was trimmed by 8 bases and V by 5 bases; bases with no gene match: 4. This CDR3 is CASSPGLAGGYEQFF. In DNA form, the CDR3 reads TGTGCCAGCAGCCCGGGACTAGCGGGAGGCTATGAGCAGTTCTTC.

This clone has a single count. V gene TRBV6-1 combines with J gene TRBJ1-4, with D hard to call. Germline V CDR1 and CDR2: MNHNS, SASEGT. The CDR3 loop spans 12 amino acids. The V end was cut by 1 base, the J end by 8 bases, with 5 bases between. CDR3 in amino acids: CASSEGREKLFF. For the CDR3, the DNA is TGTGCCAGCAGTGAAGGGCGGGAAAAACTGTTTTTT.

The chain is built from TRBV29-1 and TRBJ2-5, with a weak D call TRBD2 (5 bases). CDR1 is SQVTM and CDR2 is ANQGSEA in the germline V gene. Trimming left V 4 bases short and J 2 bases short, with 11 bases between. The CDR3 runs 13 residues. The CDR3 sequence is CSVVARTQETQYF. The CDR3 DNA follows: TGCAGCGTTGTGGCGAGGACTCAAGAGACCCAGTACTTC.

This sequence joins TRBV5-5 and TRBJ2-7, with a possible D match to TRBD1 (5 bases). Trimming took 6 bases from V and 4 from J, leaving 17 bases between them. From germline, CDR1 is SGHKS and CDR2 YYEKEE (reference sequence). The CDR3 is 14 residues long. The CDR3 sequence is CASISQGGIYEQYF. The CDR3, as DNA: TGTGCCAGCATCTCCCAGGGTGGGATTTACGAGCAGTACTTC.

V and J are TRBV5-8 and TRBJ2-7; TRBD2 matches 8 bases. The CDR3 contains 14 residues. Trimming took 0 bases from V and 2 from J; bases not matched to a gene: 1. The germline V gene has CDR1 SGHTS and CDR2 YDEGEE. The CDR3 region has the DNA TGTGCCAGCAGCTTGGCGGGAGGGCCCTACGAGCAGTACTTC. Protein: CASSLAGGPYEQYF.

The chain uses TRBV7-3 and TRBJ1-1, with 7 bases fitting TRBD1. This CDR3 region has 13 residues. CDR1 and CDR2 from the germline V gene are SGHTA and FQGTGA. J gave up 3 bases and V 5 bases, and 3 bases lay outside the gene matches. DNA of the CDR3: TGTGCCAGCAGCCCACAGGGGTACACTGAAGCTTTCTTT. Its translation is CASSPQGYTEAFF.

This chain uses TRBV6-2 or TRBV6-3 with TRBJ2-7; the D gene is possibly TRBD2 (5 bases). The CDR3 contains 13 residues. Germline CDR1 MNHEY, CDR2 SVGEGT. With 0 bases removed from V and 7 bases from J, the gap between germline ends came to 10 bases. CDR3 nucleotide sequence: TGTGCCAGCAGTTACTCGGCTAGGAGGGAGCAGTACTTC. Translating gives CASSYSARREQYF.

In this sample, this clone turned up a few times. J is TRBJ1-1 and V is TRBV6-6; 11 bases align to TRBD1. V shed 4 bases, J shed 7 bases, and the junction held 8 bases outside the gene matches. The length of the CDR3 is 15 residues. Germline V gene lookup returns CDR1 MNHNY and CDR2 SVGAGI (reference sequence). CDR3: CASSLGQGAFDEAFF. In DNA form, the CDR3 reads TGTGCCAGCAGTTTAGGACAGGGGGCGTTTGATGAAGCTTTCTTT.

The sample holds one count of this clone. The V call is TRBV7-8, the J call TRBJ1-6, with 7 bases lining up with TRBD1. Germline V gives CDR1 SGHVS, CDR2 FQNEAQ. The CDR3 totals 13 residues. V lost 5 bases and J lost 9; bases outside the gene matches: 4. In nucleotides, the CDR3 is TGTGCCAGCAGCCCCGGACAGGCTTCACCCCTCCACTTT. Its translation: CASSPGQASPLHF.

This chain connects TRBV18 to TRBJ2-5, with D possibly matching TRBD1 (6 bases). The CDR3 contains 15 residues. V lost 3 bases and J 5 bases, leaving 16 bases between the germline ends. Looked up from germline, CDR1 is KGHSH and CDR2 is LQKENI. CDR3 loop: CASSPLPDRSETQYF. The CDR3 nucleotides are TGTGCCAGCTCACCGCTGCCGGACAGATCCGAGACCCAGTACTTC.

The chain is built from TRBV7-9 and TRBJ1-6; tentative D call: TRBD1 (6 bases). Looked up from germline, CDR1 is SEHNR and CDR2 is FQNEAQ (reference sequence). The CDR3 runs 16 residues. V was shortened by 5 bases and J by 10 bases, with 21 bases between the two germline ends. The CDR3 DNA follows: TGTGCCAGCAGCGCAAGGGGGGCGCAGCCCTTCTCACCCCTCCACTTT. Encoded protein: CASSARGAQPFSPLHF.

The chain couples TRBV19 to TRBJ2-7; D remains unclear. Germline V CDR1 and CDR2: LNHDA, SQIVND (reference sequence). This CDR3 has 15 residues. The germline V and J ends were trimmed by 5 bases and 0 bases, with 14 bases remaining between them. The CDR3 region is CASSPVGGSSYEQYF. The CDR3 nucleotides are TGTGCCAGTAGTCCCGTGGGCGGTAGCTCCTACGAGCAGTACTTC.

The chain joins TRBV10-3 to TRBJ2-7; TRBD1 matches at 11 bases. This CDR3 contains 15 residues. Germline CDR1 is ENHRY and CDR2 is SYGVKD. The junction had 9 bases not matched to a gene; V was cut back by 8 bases and J by 3 bases. CDR3: CAIGQGARTGYEQYF. The CDR3 DNA sequence: TGTGCCATCGGACAGGGGGCGCGAACCGGCTACGAGCAGTACTTC.

In nucleotides, the CDR3 is TGCGCCAGCAGCCAAGATCAAGGGCGGCGCACCATATATTTT. Translating it yields CASSQDQGRRTIYF. V is TRBV4-1 and J is TRBJ1-3; D unclear. Germline assignment: CDR1 MGHRA and CDR2 YSYEKL. The CDR3 has 14 amino acids. V was cut by 0 bases and J by 9 bases, with 12 bases left in between.

The chain combines TRBV27 with TRBJ2-7; 8 positions match TRBD2. The CDR3 runs to 13 residues. V shed 3 bases, J shed 4 bases, and the junction held 2 bases outside the gene matches. Germline V lookup: CDR1 MNHEY, CDR2 SMNVEV (reference sequence). CDR3 amino acids: CASSFTGGYEQYF. The CDR3, as DNA: TGTGCCAGCAGTTTTACGGGAGGGTACGAGCAGTACTTC.

Turning to this clone: A junction boundary mismatches the germline segment, possibly from a read error. This chain connects TRBV5-1 to TRBJ2-1, with a weak D call TRBD1 (6 bases). The germline V gene has CDR1 SGHRS and CDR2 YFSETQ. This CDR3 is built from 14 residues. CDR3 sequence: CASTLGATYNEQFF. Here the CDR3 DNA reads TGCGCCAGCACCTTGGGGGCTACCTACAATGAGCAGTTCTTC.

This clone was recorded once. The V gene is TRBV5-6, the J gene TRBJ2-1; 12 bases align to TRBD2. From germline, CDR1 is SGHDT and CDR2 YYEEEE. Germline trimming cut 2 bases from V and 9 bases from J; bases unmatched to any gene: 6. The CDR3 length is 15 residues. CDR3 amino acids: CASSLRTSGISEQFF. Here the CDR3 DNA reads TGTGCCAGCAGCTTACGGACTAGCGGGATAAGTGAGCAGTTCTTC.

The rearrangement uses TRBV28 and TRBJ2-2; 9 nucleotides line up with TRBD2. The CDR3 is 16 amino acids. The J segment lost 9 bases and the V segment lost 4 bases, leaving 12 bases of the junction unmatched. Per germline, CDR1 MDHEN and CDR2 SYDVKM. In DNA, the CDR3 is TGTGCCAGCAGTTCCTTCCAACTAGCGGGTGGCCGGGAGCTGTTTTTT. Protein sequence: CASSSFQLAGGRELFF.